These T cell receptor beta chains were read from a single sample in a study of a mutant IDH1 vaccine in newly diagnosed glioma. Profiling relied on immunoSEQ multiplex PCR, and the TCRdb table lists in-frame clones only, not all of them. The sample contains tens of thousands of clones, 86% of which appear only once. No antigens are known for them. The source was PBMCs, collected from a glioma patient whose treatment included an IDH1 peptide vaccine. The receptors stem from a man in his forties or fifties with glioma. Both conserved end residues are part of each CDR3. D genes are given only for firm matches. Rows may omit the clone size; those that give it use once, few, many or a size class.

V	size	J	D	length	DNA	CDR3
TRBV2	.	TRBJ1-5	.	15	TGTGCCAGCAGTGAAGGGACAGCCAGCAATCAGCCCCAGCATTTT	CASSEGTASNQPQHF
TRBV27	.	TRBJ1-5	.	13	TGTGCCAGCAGTTGGGATAGCAATCAGCCCCAGCATTTT	CASSWDSNQPQHF
TRBV7-2	.	TRBJ2-5	.	14	TGTGCCAGCAGCCCTCAGAGGGGGTCCGAGACCCAGTACTTC	CASSPQRGSETQYF
TRBV10-3	.	TRBJ1-2	.	13	TGTGCCATCAGTGGAGGCACAGCCTATGGCTACACCTTC	CAISGGTAYGYTF
TRBV9	.	TRBJ2-1	TRBD2	20	TGTGCCAGCAGCGTCGGTCTGGGACTAGCGGGACTTCGCTCCTACAATGAGCAGTTCTTC	CASSVGLGLAGLRSYNEQFF
TRBV7-9	.	TRBJ2-7	.	13	TGTGCCAGCAGCTTACTCACCCCCTACGAGCAGTACTTC	CASSLLTPYEQYF
TRBV18	.	TRBJ1-3	.	15	TGTGCCAGCTCACCCGTCGAGTACTCTGGAAACACCATATATTTT	CASSPVEYSGNTIYF
TRBV9	.	TRBJ1-2	.	14	TGTGCCAGCAGCCCACAGAGTCCGACCTATGGCTACACCTTC	CASSPQSPTYGYTF
TRBV10-1	.	TRBJ1-5	.	15	TGCGCCAGCATAAATCGCCGGTATAGCAATCAGCCCCAGCATTTT	CASINRRYSNQPQHF
TRBV5-4	.	TRBJ2-7	.	16	TGTGCCAGCAGCTTGGGGGTGGGAGTAGGAACCTACGAGCAGTACTTC	CASSLGVGVGTYEQYF
TRBV9	.	TRBJ2-2	TRBD2	18	TGTGCCAGCAGTACCGGGACTAGCGGAGCCCGAGGAACCGGGGAGCTGTTTTTT	CASSTGTSGARGTGELFF
TRBV19	.	TRBJ2-2	.	15	TGTGCCAGTAGACGCTCAGGGGTGGACACCGGGGAGCTGTTTTTT	CASRRSGVDTGELFF
TRBV19	once	TRBJ2-3	TRBD2	17	TGTGCCAGTAGTATAGGAGGGGCTAGCGGGCGCACAGATACGCAGTATTTT	CASSIGGASGRTDTQYF
TRBV20-1	once	TRBJ2-1	.	11	TGCAGTGCGCTCCGGGCGGATGAGCAGTTCTTC	CSALRADEQFF
TRBV25-1	.	TRBJ2-3	.	13	TGTGCCAGCAGTGAAGGAGTCCCGGATACGCAGTATTTT	CASSEGVPDTQYF
TRBV19	few	TRBJ1-5	TRBD1	15	TGTGCCAGTAGACCAGGGACAGGGCGCAATCAGCCCCAGCATTTT	CASRPGTGRNQPQHF
TRBV7-2	few	TRBJ1-5	.	15	TGTGCCAGCAGCTTAGAGGGGGACCGCAATCAGCCCCAGCATTTT	CASSLEGDRNQPQHF
TRBV7-2	.	TRBJ2-6	.	18	TGTGCCAGCAGCCTACAAGGGGGGTTCCTATCTGGGGCCAACGTCCTGACTTTC	CASSLQGGFLSGANVLTF
TRBV7-2	few	TRBJ1-1	.	15	TGTGCCAGCAGCTTTCACGTCTCGACGAACACTGAAGCTTTCTTT	CASSFHVSTNTEAFF
TRBV6-6	.	TRBJ1-5	.	14	TGTGCCAGCAGTTACGCAGGGGGCAATCAGCCCCAGCATTTT	CASSYAGGNQPQHF
TRBV7-2	.	TRBJ2-3	.	16	TGTGCCAGCAGGGGGCCGGGGCGGGATGACACAGATACGCAGTATTTT	CASRGPGRDDTDTQYF
TRBV5-1	few	TRBJ1-4	.	16	TGCGCCAGCAGCTTGGCCCGGGACCCCCGGAGGGAAAAACTGTTTTTT	CASSLARDPRREKLFF
TRBV4-1	.	TRBJ1-3	TRBD1	15	TGCGCCAGCAGCCAAGGCGACAGGGAAGGGAACACCATATATTTT	CASSQGDREGNTIYF
TRBV6-6	.	TRBJ1-4	.	14	TGTGCCAGCAGTTACTCGCAGGGTACTGAAAAACTGTTTTTT	CASSYSQGTEKLFF
TRBV7-8	.	TRBJ1-2	.	16	TGTGCCAGCAGCTTAGGAGGGGGGGCGGATAACTATGGCTACACCTTC	CASSLGGGADNYGYTF
TRBV5-4	.	TRBJ2-1	.	14	TGTGCCAGCAGCTTGGCCGGGCTTTACAATGAGCAGTTCTTC	CASSLAGLYNEQFF
TRBV7-2	.	TRBJ1-2	.	14	TGTGCCAGCAGCTCCTACCAGCTGAGTTATGGCTACACCTTC	CASSSYQLSYGYTF
TRBV19	once	TRBJ1-5	TRBD1	14	TGTGCCAGTAGTAAGGGACAGAACAATCAGCCCCAGCATTTT	CASSKGQNNQPQHF